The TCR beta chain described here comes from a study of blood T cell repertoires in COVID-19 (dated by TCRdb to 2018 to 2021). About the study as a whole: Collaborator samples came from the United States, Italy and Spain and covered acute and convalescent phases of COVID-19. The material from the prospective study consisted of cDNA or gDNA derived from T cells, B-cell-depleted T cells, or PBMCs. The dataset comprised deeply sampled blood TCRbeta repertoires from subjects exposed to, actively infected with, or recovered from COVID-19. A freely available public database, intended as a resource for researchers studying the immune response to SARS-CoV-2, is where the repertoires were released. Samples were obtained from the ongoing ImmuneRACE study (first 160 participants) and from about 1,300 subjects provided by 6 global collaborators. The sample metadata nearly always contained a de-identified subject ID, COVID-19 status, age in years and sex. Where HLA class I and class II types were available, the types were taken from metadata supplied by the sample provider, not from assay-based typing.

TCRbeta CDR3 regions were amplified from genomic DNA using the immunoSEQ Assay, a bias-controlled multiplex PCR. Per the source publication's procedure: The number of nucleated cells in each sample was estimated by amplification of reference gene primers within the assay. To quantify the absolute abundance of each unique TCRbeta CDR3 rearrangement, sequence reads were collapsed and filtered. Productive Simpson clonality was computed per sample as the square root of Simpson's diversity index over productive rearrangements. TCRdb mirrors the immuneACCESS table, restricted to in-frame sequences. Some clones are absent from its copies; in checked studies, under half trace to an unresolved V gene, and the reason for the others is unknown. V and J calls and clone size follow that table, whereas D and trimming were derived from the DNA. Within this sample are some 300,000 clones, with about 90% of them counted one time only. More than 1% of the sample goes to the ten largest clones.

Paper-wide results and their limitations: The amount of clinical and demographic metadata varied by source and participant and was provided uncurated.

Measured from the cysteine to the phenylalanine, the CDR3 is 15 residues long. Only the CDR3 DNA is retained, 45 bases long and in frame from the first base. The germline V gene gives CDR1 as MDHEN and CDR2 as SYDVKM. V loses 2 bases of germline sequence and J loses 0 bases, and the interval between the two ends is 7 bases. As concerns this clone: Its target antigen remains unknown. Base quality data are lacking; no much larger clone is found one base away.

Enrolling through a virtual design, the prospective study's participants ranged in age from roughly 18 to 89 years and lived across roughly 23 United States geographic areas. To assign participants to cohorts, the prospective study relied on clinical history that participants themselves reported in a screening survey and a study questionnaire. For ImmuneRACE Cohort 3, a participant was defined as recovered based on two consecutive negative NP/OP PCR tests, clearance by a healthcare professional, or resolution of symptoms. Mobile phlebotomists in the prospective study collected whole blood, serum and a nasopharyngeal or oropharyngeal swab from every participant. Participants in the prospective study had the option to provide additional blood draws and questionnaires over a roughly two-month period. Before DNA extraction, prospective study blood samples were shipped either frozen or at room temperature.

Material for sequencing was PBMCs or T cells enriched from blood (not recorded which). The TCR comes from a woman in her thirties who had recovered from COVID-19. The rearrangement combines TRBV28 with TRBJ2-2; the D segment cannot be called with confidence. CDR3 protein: CASSLPGSNTGELFF. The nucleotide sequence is TGTGCCAGCAGTTTACCCGGGTCGAACACCGGGGAGCTGTTTTTT.